This T cell receptor (beta chain) was captured by sequencing in a study of lung T cells in sarcoidosis with Löfgren's syndrome. Study-level results: TRAV12-1 preferentially paired with TRBV2, with homologous CDR3s. Multiple Löfgren's syndrome patients reportedly shared TRAV12-1 and TRBV2 CDR3 motifs.

A word on this clonotype: As yet, its antigen is unknown. One end of the junction does not line up with germline, which may come from a read error.

The CDR3 consists of 17 residues. Germline V gene sequence: CDR1 ENHRY, CDR2 SYGVKD. TCRdb processed the reads anew with MiXCR; each CDR3 protein has one entry. Among roughly 4,000 distinct CDR3 sequences, about 20% were seen once, and the ten largest hold 7% to 9%. The sequence derives from a human donor with sarcoidosis (Löfgren's syndrome or another form), or a control subject (not recorded which). This chain connects TRBV10-3 to TRBJ2-1, with 7 bases that match TRBD1. The material sequenced was CD4+ T cells from bronchoalveolar lavage. The CDR3 coding sequence is TGTGCCATCAGTGAGTCTCGTGGGACAGCTAGTCACGATGAGCAGTCCTTC. Translating gives CAISESRGTASHDEQSF.